One T cell receptor beta chain is described in this entry. V gave up 6 bases and J gave up 2 bases; unmatched junction bases: 7. The CDR3 length is 15 residues. CDR1 and CDR2 (germline): MNHEY, SMNVEV (reference sequence). The data derive from a study of T cells after somatic rescue of genetic block. TCRdb's copy holds only in-frame clones and misses some; the assay was immunoSEQ multiplex PCR. The sample carries more than 65,000 clones, approximately 91% recorded once. The sequenced sample consisted of peripheral blood mononuclear cells (PBMCs). The chain couples TRBV27 to TRBJ2-7, with TRBD2 identical over 10 bases. The receptor was isolated from a young man. CDR3 sequence: CASRASGSYTYEQYF. The CDR3 nucleotides are TGTGCCAGCAGAGCTAGCGGGAGCTACACCTACGAGCAGTACTTC.